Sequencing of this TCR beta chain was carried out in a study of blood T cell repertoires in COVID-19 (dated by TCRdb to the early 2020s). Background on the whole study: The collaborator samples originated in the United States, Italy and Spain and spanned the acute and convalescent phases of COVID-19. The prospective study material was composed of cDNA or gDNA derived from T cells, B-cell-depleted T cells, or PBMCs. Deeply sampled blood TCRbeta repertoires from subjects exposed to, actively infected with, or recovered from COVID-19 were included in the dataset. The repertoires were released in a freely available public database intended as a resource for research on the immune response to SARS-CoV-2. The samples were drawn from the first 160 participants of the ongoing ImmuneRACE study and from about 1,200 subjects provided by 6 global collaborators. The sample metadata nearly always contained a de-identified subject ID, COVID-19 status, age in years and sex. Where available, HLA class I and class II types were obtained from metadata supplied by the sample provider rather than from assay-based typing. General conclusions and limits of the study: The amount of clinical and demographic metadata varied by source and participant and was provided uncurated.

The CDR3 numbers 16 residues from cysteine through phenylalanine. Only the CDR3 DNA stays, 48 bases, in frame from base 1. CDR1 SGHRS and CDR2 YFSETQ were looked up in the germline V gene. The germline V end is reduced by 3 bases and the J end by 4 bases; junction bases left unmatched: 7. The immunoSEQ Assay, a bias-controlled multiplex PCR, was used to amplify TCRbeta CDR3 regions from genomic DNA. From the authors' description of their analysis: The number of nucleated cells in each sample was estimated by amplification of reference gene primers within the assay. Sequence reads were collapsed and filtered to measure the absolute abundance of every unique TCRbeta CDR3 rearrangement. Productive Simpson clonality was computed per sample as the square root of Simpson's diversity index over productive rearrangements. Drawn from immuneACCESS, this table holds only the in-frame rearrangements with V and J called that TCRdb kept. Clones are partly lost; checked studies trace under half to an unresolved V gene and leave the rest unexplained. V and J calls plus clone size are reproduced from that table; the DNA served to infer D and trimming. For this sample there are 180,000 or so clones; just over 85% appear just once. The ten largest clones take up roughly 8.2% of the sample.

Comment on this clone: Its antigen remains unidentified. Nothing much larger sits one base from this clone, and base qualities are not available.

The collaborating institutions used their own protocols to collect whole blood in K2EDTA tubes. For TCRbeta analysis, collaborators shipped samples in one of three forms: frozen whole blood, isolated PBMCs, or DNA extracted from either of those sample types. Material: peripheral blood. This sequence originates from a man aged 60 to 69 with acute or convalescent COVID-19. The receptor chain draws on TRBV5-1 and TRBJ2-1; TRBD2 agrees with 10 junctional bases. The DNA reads TGCGCCAGCAGCTCTGAGCTAGCGGGGGTATACAATGAGCAGTTCTTC. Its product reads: CASSSELAGVYNEQFF.